This TCR beta chain was recovered during a study of blood T cell repertoires in COVID-19. Study in general: The study drew acute and convalescent COVID-19 samples from the United States, Italy and Spain. In each case, the material was cDNA or gDNA derived from T cells, B-cell-depleted T cells, or PBMCs.

This clone occurred a few times. Germline V gene data show CDR1 as MNHEY and CDR2 as SMNVEV (reference sequence). The CDR3 spans 14 residues. With 3 bases clipped from V and 6 bases from J, the junction kept 6 bases outside the gene matches. In the authors' workflow: Scientists estimated how many nucleated cells there were by amplifying reference gene primers. Sequenced by immunoSEQ multiplex PCR; TCRdb stores in-frame clones only, minus some. That table supplies the V and J calls and clone size; D and trimming were determined from the DNA. The top ten hold around 1.3% of the sample, which has 200,000 to 250,000 clones, 83% seen once. Patients from Seattle were sampled longitudinally, starting during active infection.

The receptor was isolated from a woman in her twenties or thirties with COVID-19, enrolled during active disease. The sample was peripheral blood. The rearrangement uses TRBV27 and TRBJ1-2; 8 nucleotides align to TRBD1. DNA for the CDR3: TGTGCCAGCAGTTTCGGGACAGGAGGGAATGGCTACACCTTC. This translates into CASSFGTGGNGYTF.